This T cell receptor beta chain was retrieved from a study of OX40 agonist ivuxolimab in advanced cancers. Study context: Patients were given ivuxolimab, an antibody that agonizes OX40 (CD134). The diagnoses of dose-escalation patients were hepatocellular carcinoma, melanoma, renal cell or head and neck cancer. Whole-study findings and limits: Averaged across samples, CD8+ T cells carried more expanded clones than CD4+ did.

This table comes from immunoSEQ multiplex PCR, and its TCRdb copy is limited to in-frame clones, with some not included. The sample carries 90,000 to 100,000 clones, roughly 80% recorded once. A history of autoimmune disease or systemic immunosuppression excluded patients. The V gene's germline CDR1 is SQVTM and CDR2 ANQGSEA. The V end was cut by 6 bases, the J end by 4 bases, with 16 bases between. The CDR3 is 14 residues long. This clone was observed a few times. Its antigen is not identified. The material was CD4+ or CD8+ T cells sorted from blood, obtained in a trial of the OX40 agonist ivuxolimab. V usage is TRBV29-1 and J usage is TRBJ1-5, with a tentative D call TRBD1 (5 bases). The receptor's source is an adult with an advanced solid tumor such as melanoma, head and neck, liver or kidney cancer. CDR3 protein: CSVRLQGSNQPQHF. The CDR3 DNA follows: TGCAGCGTCCGCCTGCAGGGAAGTAATCAGCCCCAGCATTTT.